This T cell receptor (beta chain) was found in a study of T cells expressing NK-cell markers. Study information: CD3+CD56+NKG2C+, CD3+CD56+NKG2C- and CD3+CD56-NKG2C+ T cells, once sorted, supplied the TCR beta repertoires. General study results and limits: A range of about 1.0-8% of CD8+ T cells consisted of dominant NKG2C+ clonotypes in roughly 6 donors.

CDR3 size: 15 residues. CDR1 DFQATT and CDR2 SNEGSKA come from the germline V gene (reference sequence). For this clonotype: Antigen specificity is unknown.

TCRdb re-called the 5' RACE reads; one entry per CDR3 protein, DNA not given. This table lists 550,000 to 600,000 distinct CDR3 sequences. The receptor comes from a man aged 18 to 30 in good health. The chain links TRBV20-1 to TRBJ2-5; checking the TCRdb D call of TRBD1 is not possible without DNA. The source material was blood T cells: a sorted CD56 or NKG2C T cell subset, CD4+ or CD8+ T cells, or bulk PBMC T cells (not recorded which). The CDR3 is CSAPPRDRGQETQYF.